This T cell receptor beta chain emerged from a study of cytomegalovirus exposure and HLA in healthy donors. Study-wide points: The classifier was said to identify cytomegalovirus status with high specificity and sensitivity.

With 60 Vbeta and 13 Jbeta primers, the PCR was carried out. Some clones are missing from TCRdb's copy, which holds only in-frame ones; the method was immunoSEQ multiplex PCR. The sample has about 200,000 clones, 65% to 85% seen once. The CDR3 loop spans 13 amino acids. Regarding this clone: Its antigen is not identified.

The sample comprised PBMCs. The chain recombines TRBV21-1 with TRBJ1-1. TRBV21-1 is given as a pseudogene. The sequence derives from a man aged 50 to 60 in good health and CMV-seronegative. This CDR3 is CASTEGGSTEAFF. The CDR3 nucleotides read TGTGCCAGCACGGAGGGCGGGAGCACTGAAGCTTTCTTT.